The 3 T cell receptor beta chains below come from one sample, sequenced in a study of OX40 agonist ivuxolimab in advanced cancers. Sequencing used immunoSEQ multiplex PCR; TCRdb keeps in-frame clones, though not all of them. The data contain some 54,000 clones, around four fifths of them seen just once; the ten biggest clones take up 1.2%. This sample comprised CD4+ or CD8+ T cells sorted from blood, obtained in a trial of the OX40 agonist ivuxolimab. The receptors originated from an adult with an advanced solid tumor such as melanoma, head and neck, liver or kidney cancer.

The table lists this clone with a few counts. This chain connects TRBV30 to TRBJ2-7, with D possibly being TRBD2 (6 bases). The ends were cut back, 5 bases at V and 0 bases at J, with 14 bases in the middle. Per germline, CDR1 GTSNPN and CDR2 SVGIG (reference sequence). The CDR3 sequence is 14 residues long. The CDR3 DNA follows: TGTGCCTGGGGGGGAGGACTTAGCTCCTACGAGCAGTACTTC. As protein: CAWGGGLSSYEQYF.

V usage is TRBV6-6 and J usage is TRBJ1-2; 7 bases match TRBD1. The V segment lost 6 bases and the J segment 4 bases; nucleotides outside the gene matches: 2. Germline V gene data show CDR1 as MNHNY and CDR2 as SVGAGI (reference sequence). CDR3 length: 12 amino acids. CDR3 bases: TGTGCCAGCAGCCGGGACAGCTATGGCTACACCTTC. It codes for CASSRDSYGYTF.

V gene TRBV7-2 combines with J gene TRBJ1-5; D perhaps matches TRBD1 (5 bases). From germline, CDR1 is SGHTA and CDR2 FQGNSA. V was pared by 2 bases and J by 4 bases, with 12 bases between. This CDR3 region has 15 residues. The CDR3 region has the DNA TGTGCCAGCAGCTTATACTTAGACAGTAATCAGCCCCAGCATTTT. Its protein product is CASSLYLDSNQPQHF.